The T cell receptor (beta chain) described here comes from a study of shared clonotypes between healthy human individuals. As for the study in general: Per donor, CD8 memory used one plate, CD8 naive used two, CD4 memory used three and CD4 naive used three.

Once extracted for a subset, genomic DNA was divided evenly among several immunoSEQ plates. The authors loaded roughly 180 ng DNA, tens of thousands of T cell genomes, into sorted-subset replicate PCRs. Clones were sequenced by immunoSEQ multiplex PCR, and TCRdb holds only the in-frame ones, with some missing. The sample lists over 2 million clones, about 94% occurring once. As for this clone: Distinct nucleotide sequences in the sample also encode this CDR3.

The CDR3 is 12 amino acids. The germline V and J ends were trimmed by 0 bases and 10 bases, with 8 bases remaining between them. CDR1 and CDR2 from the germline V gene are SGHRS and YFSETQ. Naive CD8 isolation took CD45RO-negative cells positively selected for CCR7 and excluded terminally differentiated effector memory CD45RA+ cells. Input material: naive CD8+ T cells sorted from blood. The chain carries TRBV5-1 and TRBJ2-1; possible D gene TRBD2, 6 bases. The receptor's source is a man younger than 35 in good health. The CDR3: CASSLAGVEQFF. The CDR3 DNA follows: TGCGCCAGCAGCTTGGCGGGGGTCGAGCAGTTCTTC. Based on the CDR3 plus reference TRBV5-1 and TRBJ2-1, the full variable domain is KAGVTQTPRYLIKTRGQQVTLSCSPISGHRSVSWYQQTPGQGLQFLFEYFSETQRNKGNFPGRFSGRQFSNSRSEMNVSTLELGDSALYLCASSLAGVEQFFGPGTRLTVL.